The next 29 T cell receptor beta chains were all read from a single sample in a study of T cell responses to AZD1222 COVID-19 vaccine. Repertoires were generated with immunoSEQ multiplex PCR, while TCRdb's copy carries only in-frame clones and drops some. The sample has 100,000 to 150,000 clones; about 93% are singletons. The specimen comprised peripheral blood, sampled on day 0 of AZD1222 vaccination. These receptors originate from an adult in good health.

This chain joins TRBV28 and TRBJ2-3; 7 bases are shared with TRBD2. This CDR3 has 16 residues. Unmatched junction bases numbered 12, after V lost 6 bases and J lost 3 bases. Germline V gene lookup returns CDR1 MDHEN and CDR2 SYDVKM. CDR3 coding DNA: TGTGCCAGCAGCACTCTCGGCGGGAGAAAGACAGATACGCAGTATTTT. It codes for CASSTLGGRKTDTQYF.

CDR3: CASSVDSGHSYNEQFF. The CDR3 DNA sequence: TGTGCCAGCAGTGTCGATAGCGGTCACTCCTACAATGAGCAGTTCTTC. V gene TRBV6-2 or TRBV6-3 combines with J gene TRBJ2-1, with a possible D match to TRBD2 (6 bases). The CDR3 is 16 amino acids. Between the trimmed V and J ends, which lost 5 bases and 0 bases, there was a span of 14 bases. CDR1 MNHEY and CDR2 SVGEGT come from the germline V gene.

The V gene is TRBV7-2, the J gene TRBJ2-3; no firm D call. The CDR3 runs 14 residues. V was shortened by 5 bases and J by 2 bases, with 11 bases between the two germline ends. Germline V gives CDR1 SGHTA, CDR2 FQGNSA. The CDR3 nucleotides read TGTGCCAGCAGCCTCGACTCGGCCACAGATACGCAGTATTTT. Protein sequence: CASSLDSATDTQYF.

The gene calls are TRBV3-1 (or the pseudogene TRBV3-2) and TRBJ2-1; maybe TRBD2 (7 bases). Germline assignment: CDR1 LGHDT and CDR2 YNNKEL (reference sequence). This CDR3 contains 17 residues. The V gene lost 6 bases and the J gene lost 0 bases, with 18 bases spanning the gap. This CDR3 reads CASSLFGGGSSYNEQFF. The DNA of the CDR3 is TGTGCCAGCAGTCTATTTGGGGGCGGGAGCTCCTACAATGAGCAGTTCTTC.

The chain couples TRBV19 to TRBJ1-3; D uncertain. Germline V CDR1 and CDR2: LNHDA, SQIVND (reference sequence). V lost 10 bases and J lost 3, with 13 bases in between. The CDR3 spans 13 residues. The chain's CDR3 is CATTPGSGNTIYF. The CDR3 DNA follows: TGTGCCACCACTCCAGGAAGTGGAAACACCATATATTTT.

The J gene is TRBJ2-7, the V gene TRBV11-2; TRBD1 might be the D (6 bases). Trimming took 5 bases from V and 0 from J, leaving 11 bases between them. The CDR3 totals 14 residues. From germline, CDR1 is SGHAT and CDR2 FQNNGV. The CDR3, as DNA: TGTGCCAGCAGCCCCTTACAGGGCTCCTACGAGCAGTACTTC. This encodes CASSPLQGSYEQYF.

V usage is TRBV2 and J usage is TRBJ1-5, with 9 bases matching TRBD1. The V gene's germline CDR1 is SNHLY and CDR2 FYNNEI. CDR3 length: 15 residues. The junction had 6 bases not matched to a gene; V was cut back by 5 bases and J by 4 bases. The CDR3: CASSLQGASNQPQHF. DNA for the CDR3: TGTGCCAGCAGTTTACAGGGGGCGTCTAATCAGCCCCAGCATTTT.

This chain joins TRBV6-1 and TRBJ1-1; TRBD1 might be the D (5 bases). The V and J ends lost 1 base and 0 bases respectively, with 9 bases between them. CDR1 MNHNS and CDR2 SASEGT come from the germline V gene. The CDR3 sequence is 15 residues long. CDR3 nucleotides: TGTGCCAGCAGTGAAGTGGTCAGGGTGAACACTGAAGCTTTCTTT. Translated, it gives CASSEVVRVNTEAFF.

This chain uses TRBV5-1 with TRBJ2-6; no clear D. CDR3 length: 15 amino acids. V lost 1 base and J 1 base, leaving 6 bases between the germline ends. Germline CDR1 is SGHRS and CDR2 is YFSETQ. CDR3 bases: TGCGCCAGCAGCTTGATTCCTTCTGGGGCCAACGTCCTGACTTTC. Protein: CASSLIPSGANVLTF.

The CDR3 reads CASRSIAEAFF. CDR3 DNA: TGTGCCAGCAGGTCAATAGCTGAAGCTTTCTTT. V gene TRBV7-9 combines with J gene TRBJ1-1; D is ambiguous. The CDR3 spans 11 residues. With 6 bases removed from V and 6 bases from J, the gap between germline ends came to 8 bases. CDR1 is SEHNR, CDR2 FQNEAQ, per germline (reference sequence). Based on the CDR3 plus reference TRBV7-9 and TRBJ1-1, the full variable domain is DTGVSQNPRHKITKRGQNVTFRCDPISEHNRLYWYRQTLGQGPEFLTYFQNEAQLEKSRLLSDRFSAERPKGSFSTLEIQRTEQGDSAMYLCASRSIAEAFFGQGTRLTVV.

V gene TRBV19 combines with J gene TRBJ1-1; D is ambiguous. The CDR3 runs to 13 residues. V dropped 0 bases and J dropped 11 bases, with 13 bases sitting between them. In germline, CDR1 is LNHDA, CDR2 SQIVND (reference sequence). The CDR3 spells CASSIDSPGAAFF. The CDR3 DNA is TGTGCCAGTAGTATAGACTCGCCCGGAGCGGCTTTCTTT.

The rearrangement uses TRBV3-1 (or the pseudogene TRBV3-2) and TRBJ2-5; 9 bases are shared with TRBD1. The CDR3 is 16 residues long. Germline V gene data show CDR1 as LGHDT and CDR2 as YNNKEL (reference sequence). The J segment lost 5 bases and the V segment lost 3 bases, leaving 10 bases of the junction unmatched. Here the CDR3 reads CASSHGQGRIWETQYF. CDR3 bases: TGTGCCAGCAGCCACGGACAGGGGAGGATCTGGGAGACCCAGTACTTC.

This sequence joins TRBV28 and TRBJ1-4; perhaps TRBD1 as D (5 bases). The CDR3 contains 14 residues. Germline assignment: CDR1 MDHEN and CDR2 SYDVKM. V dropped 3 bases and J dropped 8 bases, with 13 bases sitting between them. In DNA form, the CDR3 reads TGTGCCAGCAGTTTCTTCGGGGGAGGGGAAAAACTGTTTTTT. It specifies CASSFFGGGEKLFF.

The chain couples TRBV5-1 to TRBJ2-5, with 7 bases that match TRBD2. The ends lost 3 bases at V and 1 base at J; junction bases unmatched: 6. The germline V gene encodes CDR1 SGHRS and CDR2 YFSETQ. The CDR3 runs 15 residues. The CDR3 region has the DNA TGCGCCAGCAGCTCCCTACTAGCGCTCCAAGAGACCCAGTACTTC. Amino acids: CASSSLLALQETQYF.

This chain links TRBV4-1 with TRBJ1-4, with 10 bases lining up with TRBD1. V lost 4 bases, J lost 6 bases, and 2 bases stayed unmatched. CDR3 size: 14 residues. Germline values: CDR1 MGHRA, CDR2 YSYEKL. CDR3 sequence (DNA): TGCGCCAGCAGCCGGACAGGGGGGTATGAAAAACTGTTTTTT. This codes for CASSRTGGYEKLFF.

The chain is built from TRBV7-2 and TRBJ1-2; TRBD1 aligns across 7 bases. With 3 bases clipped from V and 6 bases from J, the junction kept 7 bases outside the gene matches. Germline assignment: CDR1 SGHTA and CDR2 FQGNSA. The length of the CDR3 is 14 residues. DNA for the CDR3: TGTGCCAGCAGCTTTCAACAGGGGAGAAATGGCTACACCTTC. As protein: CASSFQQGRNGYTF.

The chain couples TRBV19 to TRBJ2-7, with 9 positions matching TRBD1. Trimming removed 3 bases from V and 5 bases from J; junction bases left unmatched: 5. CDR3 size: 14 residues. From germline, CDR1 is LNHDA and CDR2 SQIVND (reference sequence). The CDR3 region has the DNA TGTGCCAGTAGTATGGGACAGGGTACCCACGAGCAGTACTTC. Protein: CASSMGQGTHEQYF.

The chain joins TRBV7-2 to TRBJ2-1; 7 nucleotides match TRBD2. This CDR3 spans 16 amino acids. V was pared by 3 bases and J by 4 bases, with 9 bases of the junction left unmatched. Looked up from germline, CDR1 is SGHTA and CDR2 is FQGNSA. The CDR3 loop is CASSFPPSGVYNEQFF. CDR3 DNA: TGTGCCAGCAGCTTTCCCCCTAGCGGAGTTTACAATGAGCAGTTCTTC. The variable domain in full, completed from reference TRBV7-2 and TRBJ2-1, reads GAGVSQSPSNKVTEKGKDVELRCDPISGHTALYWYRQSLGQGLEFLIYFQGNSAPDKSGLPSDRFSAERTGGSVSTLTIQRTQQEDSAVYLCASSFPPSGVYNEQFFGPGTRLTVL.

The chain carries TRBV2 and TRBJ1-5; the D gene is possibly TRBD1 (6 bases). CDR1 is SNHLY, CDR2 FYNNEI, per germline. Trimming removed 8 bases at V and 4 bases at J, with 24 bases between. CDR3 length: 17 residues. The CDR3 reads CASGGNRVSGGNQPQHF. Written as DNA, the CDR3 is TGTGCCAGCGGGGGTAACAGGGTCAGTGGCGGGAATCAGCCCCAGCATTTT.

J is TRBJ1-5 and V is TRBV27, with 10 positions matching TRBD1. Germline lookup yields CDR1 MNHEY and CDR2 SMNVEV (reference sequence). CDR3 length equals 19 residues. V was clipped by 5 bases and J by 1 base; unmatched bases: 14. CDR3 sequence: CASSPGWDRGVRSNQPQHF. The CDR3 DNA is TGTGCCAGCAGTCCAGGGTGGGACAGGGGAGTGCGGAGCAATCAGCCCCAGCATTTT.

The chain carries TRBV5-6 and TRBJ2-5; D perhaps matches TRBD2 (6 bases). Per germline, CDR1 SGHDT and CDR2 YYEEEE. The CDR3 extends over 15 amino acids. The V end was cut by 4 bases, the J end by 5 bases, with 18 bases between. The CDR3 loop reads CASSPKGDLRETQYF. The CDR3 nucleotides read TGTGCCAGCAGCCCGAAAGGGGACTTAAGGGAGACCCAGTACTTC.

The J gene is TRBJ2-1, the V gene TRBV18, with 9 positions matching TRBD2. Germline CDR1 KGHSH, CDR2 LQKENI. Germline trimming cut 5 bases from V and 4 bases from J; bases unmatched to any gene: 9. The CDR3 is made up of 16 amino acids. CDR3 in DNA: TGTGCCAGCTCATCCAAACGTACTAGCGGGTACAATGAGCAGTTCTTC. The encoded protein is CASSSKRTSGYNEQFF.

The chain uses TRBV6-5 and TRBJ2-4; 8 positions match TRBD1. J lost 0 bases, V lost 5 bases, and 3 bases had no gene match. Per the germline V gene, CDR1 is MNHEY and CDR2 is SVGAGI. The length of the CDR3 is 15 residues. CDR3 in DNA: TGTGCCAGCAGTCCAGGGGGCCTAGCCAAAAACATTCAGTACTTC. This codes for CASSPGGLAKNIQYF.

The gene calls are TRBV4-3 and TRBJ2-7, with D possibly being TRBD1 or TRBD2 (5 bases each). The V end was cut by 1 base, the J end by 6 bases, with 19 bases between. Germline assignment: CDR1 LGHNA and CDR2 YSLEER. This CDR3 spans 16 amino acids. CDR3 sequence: CASSQGGAGWYVEQYF. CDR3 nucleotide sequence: TGCGCCAGCAGCCAAGGAGGGGCAGGGTGGTATGTCGAGCAGTACTTC.

The CDR3 nucleotides are TGTGCCAGCAGGCTTCTGGGACAGGCTAATGAAAAACTGTTTTTT. As protein: CASRLLGQANEKLFF. J is TRBJ1-4 and V is TRBV2; 8 nucleotides align to TRBD1. The V gene's germline CDR1 is SNHLY and CDR2 FYNNEI. Trimming removed 6 bases from V and 3 bases from J; junction bases left unmatched: 6. The CDR3 runs 15 residues.

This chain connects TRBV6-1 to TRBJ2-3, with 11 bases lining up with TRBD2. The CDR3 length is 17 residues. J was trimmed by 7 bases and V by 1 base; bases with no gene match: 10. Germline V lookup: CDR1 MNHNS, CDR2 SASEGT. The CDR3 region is CASSEGIVAGGPHTQYF. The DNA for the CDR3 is TGTGCCAGCAGTGAAGGTATTGTAGCGGGAGGGCCACATACGCAGTATTTT.

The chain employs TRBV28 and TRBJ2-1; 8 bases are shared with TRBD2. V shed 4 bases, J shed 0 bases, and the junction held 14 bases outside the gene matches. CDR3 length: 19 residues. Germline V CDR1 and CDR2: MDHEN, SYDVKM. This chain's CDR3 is CASSSFSPSGQSSYNEQFF. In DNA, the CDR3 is TGTGCCAGCAGTTCGTTCAGTCCTAGCGGGCAGAGCTCCTACAATGAGCAGTTCTTC.

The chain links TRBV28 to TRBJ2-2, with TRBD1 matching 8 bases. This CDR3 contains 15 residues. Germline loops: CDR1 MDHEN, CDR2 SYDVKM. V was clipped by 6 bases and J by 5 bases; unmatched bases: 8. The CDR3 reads CASSWRTGRTGELFF. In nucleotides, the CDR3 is TGTGCCAGCAGCTGGAGGACAGGGAGGACCGGGGAGCTGTTTTTT.

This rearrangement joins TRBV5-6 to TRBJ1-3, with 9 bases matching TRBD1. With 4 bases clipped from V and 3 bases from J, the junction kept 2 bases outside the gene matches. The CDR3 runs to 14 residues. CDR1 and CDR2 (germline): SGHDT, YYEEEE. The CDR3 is CASSRGQGGNTIYF. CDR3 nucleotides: TGTGCCAGCAGCAGGGGACAGGGTGGAAACACCATATATTTT.